Sequencing of this T cell receptor (beta chain) was carried out in a study of human T cells and chemical hapten exposure. The overall study: From small differences in pooled library volume came most of the variation in per-sample TCR yields. Study-level points and caveats: It was expanded TCRs that formed significantly more large CDR3 similarity clusters than controls did.

This clonotype has more than one count but fewer than ten. Its antigen is unknown. What the library attached to individual cDNA molecules were unique molecular identifiers. TCRdb processed the RACE reads anew with MiXCR; each CDR3 protein has one entry. The sample lists 180,000 or so distinct CDR3 sequences, about 14% seen once, with 1.7% in the top ten. Time point defined: patch test 1, 2 weeks after DPC sensitization. The treatment here: therapeutic diphenylcyclopropenone sensitization with weekly scalp DPC. The germline gives CDR1 KGHSH, CDR2 LQKENI. V was trimmed by 4 bases and J by 0 bases, leaving 9 bases between them. CDR3 length: 15 amino acids.

V gene TRBV18 combines with J gene TRBJ2-2, with a possible D match to TRBD1 (6 bases). This sample comprised whole blood, obtained in connection with sensitization to the hapten diphenylcyclopropenone (DPC). The receptor was derived from a woman aged 25 to 39 with alopecia areata. Some clones in this sample may be carry-over from other donors' samples. The CDR3 coding sequence is TGTGCCAGCTCACTTCGGACAGCGAACACCGGGGAGCTGTTTTTT. Amino acids: CASSLRTANTGELFF.